This T cell receptor (beta chain) was profiled in a study of blood T cell repertoires in COVID-19. The CDR3 spans 16 residues. V shed 4 bases, J shed 4 bases, and the junction held 9 bases outside the gene matches. In germline, CDR1 is LGHDT, CDR2 YNNKEL (reference sequence). Assay used: immunoSEQ multiplex PCR; TCRdb lists only in-frame clones, some missing. The sample includes tens of thousands of clones, around 75% of them seen just once. V usage is TRBV3-1 (or the pseudogene TRBV3-2) and J usage is TRBJ1-1; 10 positions agree with TRBD1. This receptor was taken from a woman between 50 and 59 years old with acute or convalescent COVID-19. The sample comprised peripheral blood. In DNA form, the CDR3 reads TGTGCCAGCAGCCTTGGAGACAGGGGGCGTTTCACTGAAGCTTTCTTT. The encoded protein is CASSLGDRGRFTEAFF.